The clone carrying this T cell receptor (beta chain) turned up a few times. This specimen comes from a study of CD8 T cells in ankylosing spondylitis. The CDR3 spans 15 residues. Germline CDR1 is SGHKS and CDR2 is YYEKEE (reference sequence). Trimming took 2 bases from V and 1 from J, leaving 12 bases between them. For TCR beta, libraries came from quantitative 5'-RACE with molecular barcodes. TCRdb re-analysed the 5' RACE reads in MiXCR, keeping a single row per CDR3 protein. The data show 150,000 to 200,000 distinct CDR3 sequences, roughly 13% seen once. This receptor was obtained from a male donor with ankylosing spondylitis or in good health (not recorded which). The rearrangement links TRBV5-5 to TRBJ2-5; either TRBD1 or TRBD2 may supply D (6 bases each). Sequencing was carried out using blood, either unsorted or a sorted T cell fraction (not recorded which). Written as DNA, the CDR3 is TGTGCCAGCAGCTTCACCCGGGGGCCCCAAGAGACCCAGTACTTC. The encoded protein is CASSFTRGPQETQYF.